Shown below are 17 T cell receptor beta chains from a single sample sequenced in a study of blood T cell repertoires in COVID-19. Sequenced by immunoSEQ multiplex PCR; TCRdb stores in-frame clones only, minus some. The top ten hold approximately 6% of the sample, which has 150,000 to 200,000 clones, 85% to 90% seen once. Specimen: peripheral blood. These receptors came from a middle-aged man with active or convalescent COVID-19.

This clone has a single count. The chain has TRBV7-3 and TRBJ2-2, with 7 bases lining up with TRBD2. The CDR3 consists of 14 residues. V lost 8 bases, J lost 5 bases, and 8 bases stayed unmatched. Germline V CDR1 and CDR2: SGHTA, FQGTGA. Here the CDR3 DNA reads TGTGCCAGCTCTATGACCGGGGGGACCGGGGAGCTGTTTTTT. This codes for CASSMTGGTGELFF.

The CDR3 coding sequence is TGTGCCAGCAGCCAAGGGACAGGGGGCGGCAATCAGCCCCAGCATTTT. Protein product: CASSQGTGGGNQPQHF. The V and J genes are TRBV7-6 and TRBJ1-5; 12 positions agree with TRBD1. The CDR3 consists of 16 residues. V shed 5 bases and J 2 bases; nucleotides not matched to a gene: 4. Germline values: CDR1 SGHVS, CDR2 FNYEAQ.

V is TRBV7-2 and J is TRBJ2-3; no reliable D call. V was shortened by 5 bases and J by 3 bases, with 9 bases between the two germline ends. The V gene's germline CDR1 is SGHTA and CDR2 FQGNSA. The CDR3 runs 13 residues. Written as DNA, the CDR3 is TGTGCCAGCAGCCGTAGCCCGACAGATACGCAGTATTTT. This translates into CASSRSPTDTQYF.

The chain employs TRBV7-6 and TRBJ2-1; 8 bases map to TRBD2. Germline V lookup: CDR1 SGHVS, CDR2 FNYEAQ. This CDR3 comprises 16 residues. The V and J ends lost 2 bases and 7 bases, in that order; junction bases with no gene match: 10. This CDR3 is CASSLNPGGPGNEQFF. Written as DNA, the CDR3 is TGTGCCAGCAGCTTAAACCCGGGAGGGCCGGGGAATGAGCAGTTCTTC.

The rearrangement links TRBV19 to TRBJ1-5; the match to TRBD1 covers 9 bases. V dropped 5 bases and J dropped 1; count of bases not matched to a gene: 21. Per germline, CDR1 LNHDA and CDR2 SQIVND (reference sequence). The CDR3 spans 21 residues. The CDR3 region is CASSPRYTGQGRPGSNQPQHF. The CDR3 nucleotides are TGTGCCAGTAGTCCCCGATACACCGGACAGGGGCGGCCGGGGAGCAATCAGCCCCAGCATTTT.

The chain has TRBV3-1 (or the pseudogene TRBV3-2) and TRBJ1-1, with 8 nucleotides matching TRBD1. CDR1 LGHDT and CDR2 YNNKEL come from the germline V gene (reference sequence). V shed 1 base, J shed 7 bases, and the junction held 5 bases outside the gene matches. The CDR3 contains 14 residues. This CDR3 reads CASSQGDRRIEAFF. For the CDR3, the DNA is TGTGCCAGCAGCCAAGGGGACAGGAGGATTGAAGCTTTCTTT.

The gene calls are TRBV5-6 and TRBJ2-4; TRBD1 matches 9 bases. CDR1 and CDR2 from the germline V gene are SGHDT and YYEEEE. This CDR3 region has 17 residues. With 0 bases clipped from V and 1 base from J, the junction kept 5 bases outside the gene matches. CDR3: CASSLAGQGFAKNIQYF. Here the CDR3 DNA reads TGTGCCAGCAGCTTGGCCGGACAGGGGTTCGCCAAAAACATTCAGTACTTC.

This sequence joins TRBV27 and TRBJ1-5; possibly TRBD1 for D (5 bases). The CDR3 consists of 16 residues. CDR1 and CDR2 from the germline V gene are MNHEY and SMNVEV (reference sequence). Trimming cost V 1 base and J 1 base, with 11 bases left between them. Here the CDR3 reads CASSLYGGASNQPQHF. CDR3 nucleotides: TGTGCCAGCAGTTTATATGGTGGGGCAAGCAATCAGCCCCAGCATTTT.

The chain combines TRBV5-4 with TRBJ1-2, with a possible D match to TRBD1 (6 bases). V was pared by 4 bases and J by 2 bases, with 15 bases between. Germline CDR1 SGHNT, CDR2 YYREEE (reference sequence). The CDR3 covers 15 residues. The CDR3 region is CASSPGVGQNYGYTF. CDR3 in DNA: TGTGCCAGCAGCCCTGGGGTAGGACAGAACTATGGCTACACCTTC.

The chain links TRBV9 to TRBJ2-3, with 7 positions matching TRBD1. This CDR3 comprises 15 residues. Germline-derived CDR1 and CDR2 are SGDLS and YYNGEE. Unmatched junction bases numbered 3, after V lost 0 bases and J lost 2 bases. Written as DNA, the CDR3 is TGTGCCAGCAGCGTAGGAGGGACAGCCACAGATACGCAGTATTTT. Its translation is CASSVGGTATDTQYF.

The chain has TRBV7-6 and TRBJ1-3; 8 nucleotides match TRBD1. With V trimmed by 4 bases and J by 8 bases, 10 bases remained unmatched. From germline, CDR1 is SGHVS and CDR2 FNYEAQ. The CDR3 length is 15 residues. The CDR3 DNA sequence: TGTGCCAGCAGCTCCGGACAGGGATCCGTATACACCATATATTTT. The encoded protein is CASSSGQGSVYTIYF. Full variable domain (missing parts from reference TRBV7-6 and TRBJ1-3): GAGVSQSPRYKVTKRGQDVALRCDPISGHVSLYWYRQALGQGPEFLTYFNYEAQQDKSGLPNDRFSAERPEGSISTLTIQRTEQRDSAMYRCASSSGQGSVYTIYFGEGSWLTVV.

This chain links TRBV6-4 with TRBJ1-6; no reliable D call. The V gene's germline CDR1 is MRHNA and CDR2 SNTAGT. V was shortened by 4 bases and J by 4 bases, with 8 bases between the two germline ends. This CDR3 has 14 amino acids. CDR3: CASSVRFYNSPLHF. In DNA, the CDR3 is TGTGCCAGCAGTGTTCGGTTTTATAATTCACCCCTCCACTTT.

The chain has TRBV5-1 and TRBJ2-7, with 7 nucleotides matching TRBD1. The CDR3 is 12 amino acids. V lost 0 bases, J lost 6 bases, and 0 bases stayed unmatched. The germline CDR1 and CDR2 sequences are SGHRS and YFSETQ. CDR3 sequence: CASSLGQGEQYF. Here the CDR3 DNA reads TGCGCCAGCAGCTTGGGACAGGGCGAGCAGTACTTC.

This chain joins TRBV30 and TRBJ2-7; D may be TRBD1 (6 bases). With 5 bases removed from V and 3 bases from J, the gap between germline ends came to 11 bases. Germline values: CDR1 GTSNPN, CDR2 SVGIG (reference sequence). The CDR3 contains 12 residues. In nucleotides, the CDR3 is TGTGCCTGGGGGCCACAGGGCTACGAGCAGTACTTC. Translated, it gives CAWGPQGYEQYF. Complete variable domain (other parts from reference TRBV30 and TRBJ2-7): SQTIHQWPATLVQPVGSPLSLECTVEGTSNPNLYWYRQAAGRGLQLLFYSVGIGQISSEVPQNLSASRPQDRQFILSSKKLLLSDSGFYLCAWGPQGYEQYFGPGTRLTVT.

The V and J genes are TRBV12-3 or TRBV12-4 and TRBJ1-1; D ambiguous. Trimming removed 3 bases from V and 4 bases from J, with 9 bases in between. The CDR3 extends over 13 amino acids. The CDR3 is CASSFDIGTEAFF. CDR3 bases: TGTGCCAGCAGTTTTGACATTGGCACTGAAGCTTTCTTT.

V gene TRBV19 combines with J gene TRBJ1-6; the D gene is possibly TRBD1 (6 bases). The germline CDR1 and CDR2 sequences are LNHDA and SQIVND (reference sequence). This CDR3 region has 12 residues. V was trimmed by 4 bases and J by 12 bases, leaving 10 bases between them. The CDR3: CASSTGQKPLHF. The CDR3 coding sequence is TGTGCCAGTAGTACAGGACAGAAACCCCTCCACTTT.

This clone was counted between two and nine times. The chain couples TRBV6-5 to TRBJ1-5, with D perhaps TRBD1 (5 bases). This CDR3 is built from 15 residues. Deletions cut 6 bases from V and 3 bases from J, with 15 bases between. Germline V gene data show CDR1 as MNHEY and CDR2 as SVGAGI. CDR3 nucleotide sequence: TGTGCCAGCAGCCCCGGGGGATTGAACAATCAGCCCCAGCATTTT. Protein sequence: CASSPGGLNNQPQHF.